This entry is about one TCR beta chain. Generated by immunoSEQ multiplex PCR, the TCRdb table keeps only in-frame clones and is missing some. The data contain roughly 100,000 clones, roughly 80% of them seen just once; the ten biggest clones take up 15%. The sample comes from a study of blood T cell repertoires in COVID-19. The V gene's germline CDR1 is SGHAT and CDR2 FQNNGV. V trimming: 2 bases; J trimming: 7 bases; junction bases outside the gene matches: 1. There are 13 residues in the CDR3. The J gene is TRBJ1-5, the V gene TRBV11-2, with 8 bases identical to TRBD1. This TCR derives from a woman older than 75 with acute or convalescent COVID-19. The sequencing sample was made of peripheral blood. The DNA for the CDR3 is TGTGCCAGCAGCTTAACAGGGGGGCAGCCCCAGCATTTT. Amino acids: CASSLTGGQPQHF.